Presented here are 8 T cell receptor beta chains from one specimen sequenced in a study of T-cell reconstitution after alpha-beta-depleted transplantation in children. This sample's TCRbeta library carried unique molecular identifier barcodes. From the PCR reads, TCRdb called clonotypes with MiXCR, one entry per CDR3 protein. Here the sample spans 210,000 or so distinct CDR3 sequences, 8% to 10% being singletons. The source was PBMCs from the stem cell graft donor, collected from the stem cell graft. Source of these receptors: a human donor who donated a stem cell graft to a child with acute lymphoblastic leukemia.

The rearrangement joins TRBV5-1 to TRBJ2-5, with 10 bases matching TRBD2. The CDR3 has 16 residues. Germline CDR1 is SGHRS and CDR2 is YFSETQ. Trimming cost V 0 bases and J 5 bases; bases outside gene matches: 7. The CDR3 DNA reads TGCGCCAGCAGCTTGGTGCTAGCGGGGGCCGGGGAGACCCAGTACTTC. Translated: CASSLVLAGAGETQYF.

There are many counts of this clonotype. This sequence joins TRBV11-2 and TRBJ2-7; TRBD2 might be the D (6 bases). Germline V gene sequence: CDR1 SGHAT, CDR2 FQNNGV. Between the trimmed V and J ends, which lost 5 bases and 3 bases, there was a span of 14 bases. CDR3 length: 14 residues. This CDR3 is CASSPDGSYYEQYF. The CDR3 DNA reads as TGTGCCAGCAGCCCGGACGGGAGTTACTACGAGCAGTACTTC. Filled out from reference TRBV11-2 and TRBJ2-7, the complete variable domain reads EAGVAQSPRYKIIEKRQSVAFWCNPISGHATLYWYQQILGQGPKLLIQFQNNGVVDDSQLPKDRFSAERLKGVDSTLKIQPAKLEDSAVYLCASSPDGSYYEQYFGPGTRLTVT.

The sample holds many counts of this clonotype. The CDR3 sequence: CASSHRDSGNTIYF. The CDR3 DNA follows: TGTGCCAGCAGCCATAGGGACAGTGGAAACACCATATATTTT. This chain connects TRBV5-6 to TRBJ1-3; TRBD1 aligns across 7 bases. J gave up 3 bases and V 4 bases, and 4 bases lay outside the gene matches. The CDR3 has 14 amino acids. Germline V CDR1 and CDR2: SGHDT, YYEEEE.

At least ten counts were recorded for this clonotype. The chain couples TRBV12-3 or TRBV12-4 to TRBJ2-1; TRBD2 matches 10 bases. Trimming at V came to 7 bases and at J to 7 bases, leaving 7 bases not matched to a gene. This CDR3 is built from 14 residues. CDR3 in amino acids: CASTELAGKNEQFF. CDR3 DNA sequence: TGTGCCAGCACGGAACTAGCGGGGAAAAATGAGCAGTTCTTC.

The V and J genes are TRBV6-1 and TRBJ2-7; 9 bases line up with TRBD1. The trim removed 5 bases at V and 4 bases at J, leaving 6 bases unmatched. The CDR3 has 14 residues. Germline V lookup: CDR1 MNHNS, CDR2 SASEGT. CDR3 protein: CASSQGDRVYEQYF. CDR3 sequence (DNA): TGTGCCAGCAGTCAAGGGGACAGGGTGTACGAGCAGTACTTC.

This clonotype was observed many times. This chain links TRBV7-2 with TRBJ2-1; a possible D gene is TRBD1 (5 bases). Trimming took off 1 base at V and 2 bases at J, with 9 bases between the two ends. Germline V gene sequence: CDR1 SGHTA, CDR2 FQGNSA. The CDR3 has 15 residues. CDR3 sequence: CASSLGAGPYNEQFF. For the CDR3, the DNA is TGTGCCAGCAGCTTAGGGGCAGGGCCCTACAATGAGCAGTTCTTC.

The chain couples TRBV4-1 to TRBJ2-7; a possible D gene is TRBD1 (5 bases). The CDR3 length is 15 residues. Trimming pared 2 bases from V and 0 bases from J, leaving 11 bases between. Germline V gene lookup returns CDR1 MGHRA and CDR2 YSYEKL. CDR3 nucleotide sequence: TGCGCCAGCAGCCAACTCGGGCAGGGCTCCTACGAGCAGTACTTC. It yields the protein CASSQLGQGSYEQYF.

CDR3 amino acids: CATSRDPGGVTF. The CDR3 DNA is TGTGCCACCAGCAGAGATCCGGGCGGGGTAACCTTC. The gene calls are TRBV15 and TRBJ1-2; D gene unclear. From germline, CDR1 is LNHNV and CDR2 YYDKDF (reference sequence). This CDR3 region has 12 residues. Between the trimmed V and J ends, which lost 0 bases and 14 bases, there was a span of 13 bases.